This TCR beta chain was documented in a study of T-cell reconstitution after alpha-beta-depleted transplantation in children. As it was prepared, the TCRbeta library received unique molecular identifiers. TCRdb used MiXCR to reprocess the PCR reads, holding one entry per CDR3 protein. This table has approximately 400,000 distinct CDR3 sequences, approximately 11% appearing once. Germline-derived CDR1 and CDR2 are MGHDK and SYGVNS. Deletions cut 3 bases from V and 2 bases from J, with 8 bases between. The CDR3 covers 15 residues. The genes are TRBV25-1 and TRBJ1-6; a possible D gene is TRBD1 (5 bases). The material sequenced was PBMCs from the stem cell graft donor, taken from the stem cell graft. The sequence derives from a human donor who donated a stem cell graft to a child with acute myeloid leukemia. Here the CDR3 DNA reads TGTGCCAGCAGTGACCAGGGTGCCTATAATTCACCCCTCCACTTT. Amino acids: CASSDQGAYNSPLHF.